This T cell receptor beta chain was obtained from a study of T cell responses to AZD1222 COVID-19 vaccine. Comments on this clone: Its target is not known.

The data were produced by immunoSEQ multiplex PCR, yet TCRdb's version contains in-frame clones alone and is incomplete. The sample lists 80,000 to 90,000 clones, roughly 89% occurring once. Study findings and constraints: Baseline antibody screening turned up just six seropositive AZD1222 recipients.

Germline V lookup: CDR1 LNHNV, CDR2 YYDKDF (reference sequence). The CDR3 sequence is 17 residues long. The V gene lost 4 bases and the J gene lost 0 bases, with 18 bases spanning the gap. The sequences come from peripheral blood, collected on day 0 of MenACWY control vaccination. This TCR was recovered from an adult in good health. J is TRBJ2-5 and V is TRBV15; a weak D match, TRBD1 (6 bases). CDR3 region: CATSNPLGRGYQETQYF. Written as DNA, the CDR3 is TGTGCCACCAGCAACCCCCTGGGCAGGGGCTACCAAGAGACCCAGTACTTC.